The 25 T cell receptor beta chains given below trace back to one sample, sequenced in a study of cytomegalovirus exposure and HLA in healthy donors. Primers for the PCR totalled 60 Vbeta and 13 Jbeta. Sequencing used immunoSEQ multiplex PCR; TCRdb keeps in-frame clones, though not all of them. The sample has almost 200,000 clones; roughly 77% are singletons. Sequencing was performed on PBMCs. Every receptor here comes from a male donor in good health and CMV-seropositive.

V usage is TRBV4-2 and J usage is TRBJ1-6; D ambiguous. CDR3 length equals 13 residues. Germline values: CDR1 LGHNA, CDR2 YNFKEQ. V was pared by 0 bases and J by 18 bases, with 15 bases between. The CDR3 sequence is CASSQDKRAPGHF. In DNA, the CDR3 is TGTGCCAGCAGCCAAGATAAGAGGGCCCCCGGCCACTTT.

V is TRBV10-1 and J is TRBJ1-4; 9 nucleotides match TRBD1. Trimming removed 6 bases from V and 7 bases from J; junction bases left unmatched: 6. This CDR3 comprises 14 residues. The germline V gene has CDR1 WNHNN and CDR2 SYGVQD (reference sequence). CDR3 sequence (DNA): TGCGCCAGCAGCGTCGGGACAGGGATTGAAAAACTGTTTTTT. It yields the protein CASSVGTGIEKLFF.

This chain connects TRBV18 to TRBJ1-1; D uncertain. The CDR3 runs to 13 residues. CDR1 and CDR2 (germline): KGHSH, LQKENI. V dropped 6 bases and J dropped 3 bases, with 11 bases sitting between them. Written as DNA, the CDR3 is TGTGCCAGCTCCCACAAACGGGACACTGAAGCTTTCTTT. Its protein product is CASSHKRDTEAFF.

The V and J genes are TRBV27 and TRBJ2-5, with 8 positions matching TRBD1. With the DNA end fitting TRBJ2-7 better, the J assignment may be wrong. Germline V gives CDR1 MNHEY, CDR2 SMNVEV (reference sequence). The CDR3 has 14 amino acids. The CDR3: CASSADRGVYEQYF. CDR3 DNA sequence: TGTGCCAGCAGCGCCGACAGGGGTGTCTACGAGCAGTACTTC.

The rearrangement uses TRBV5-1 and TRBJ2-7, with TRBD1 matching over 7 bases. Germline V gene lookup returns CDR1 SGHRS and CDR2 YFSETQ. The CDR3 spans 14 residues. The V segment lost 4 bases and the J segment 0 bases; nucleotides outside the gene matches: 4. DNA of the CDR3: TGCGCCAGCAGCGTCGGGACAGACTCCTACGAGCAGTACTTC. Protein product: CASSVGTDSYEQYF.

The rearrangement joins TRBV6-1 to TRBJ2-7; TRBD1 is a possible D gene (6 bases). Trimming removed 5 bases from V and 2 bases from J, with 16 bases in between. The CDR3 contains 15 residues. CDR1 is MNHNS, CDR2 SASEGT, per germline. The CDR3 spells CASSLDWTATYEQYF. The CDR3 region has the DNA TGTGCCAGCAGTTTAGACTGGACAGCCACCTACGAGCAGTACTTC.

Concerning this clone itself: This CDR3 is also generated by other DNA sequences in the sample. The rearrangement links TRBV6-5 to TRBJ2-7, with TRBD1 as a possible D gene (5 bases). The CDR3 is made up of 14 amino acids. CDR1 is MNHEY and CDR2 is SVGAGI in the germline V gene. V was trimmed by 0 bases and J by 2 bases, leaving 8 bases between them. The CDR3 spells CASSYSRQPYEQYF. CDR3 nucleotide sequence: TGTGCCAGCAGTTACTCGAGACAGCCCTACGAGCAGTACTTC.

This clone has only a few counts. This chain connects TRBV6-1 to TRBJ2-1; D may be TRBD1 (6 bases). CDR3 length: 15 amino acids. V lost 6 bases and J lost 1, with 13 bases in between. Germline assignment: CDR1 MNHNS and CDR2 SASEGT. The CDR3 DNA is TGTGCCAGCAGGGTACAGGGAACGTCCTACAATGAGCAGTTCTTC. This codes for CASRVQGTSYNEQFF.

The chain is built from TRBV2 and TRBJ1-2; 8 positions match TRBD1. The length of the CDR3 is 15 residues. The V gene's germline CDR1 is SNHLY and CDR2 FYNNEI. Trimming cost V 6 bases and J 4 bases; bases outside gene matches: 10. The CDR3 DNA sequence: TGTGCCAGCAGCGCTAGAGCCGGGACAGGCTATGGCTACACCTTC. As protein: CASSARAGTGYGYTF.

V is TRBV9 and J is TRBJ2-1; 14 positions agree with TRBD2. Germline V gene sequence: CDR1 SGDLS, CDR2 YYNGEE. The CDR3 covers 18 residues. After removal of 3 bases from V and 7 bases from J, the junction contained 12 bases not matched to a gene. CDR3 amino acids: CASSAPTSGRAQGNEQFF. CDR3 coding DNA: TGTGCCAGCAGCGCCCCGACTAGCGGGAGGGCCCAAGGGAATGAGCAGTTCTTC.

V and J are TRBV19 and TRBJ1-4, with D maybe TRBD1 (5 bases). The V gene's germline CDR1 is LNHDA and CDR2 SQIVND (reference sequence). The CDR3 spans 14 residues. Trimming cost V 6 bases and J 10 bases, with 18 bases left between them. DNA of the CDR3: TGTGCCAGTAGGAAGACAGACTCTGGGGTAAAACTGTTTTTT. Translated: CASRKTDSGVKLFF.

For the CDR3, the DNA is TGTGCCAGCGGCTACGGGACTAGCGGCTACAATGAGCAGTTCTTC. Translating gives CASGYGTSGYNEQFF. V usage is TRBV6-5 and J usage is TRBJ2-1, with TRBD2 matching over 11 bases. The CDR3 consists of 15 residues. Germline loops: CDR1 MNHEY, CDR2 SVGAGI. Losses at the gene ends were 8 bases for V and 3 bases for J; bases not matched to a gene: 6.

The chain employs TRBV6-6 and TRBJ1-4; D may be TRBD1 (5 bases). V lost 2 bases to trimming and J lost 7 bases, with 11 bases between them. The CDR3 is 14 amino acids. In germline, CDR1 is MNHNY, CDR2 SVGAGI (reference sequence). The DNA for the CDR3 is TGTGCCAGCAGTTACATACGGGGGAGTGAAAAACTGTTTTTT. This sequence encodes CASSYIRGSEKLFF.

The gene calls are TRBV7-3 and TRBJ1-1; tentatively, D is TRBD1 (6 bases). CDR1 and CDR2 from the germline V gene are SGHTA and FQGTGA. The CDR3 is 14 residues long. V lost 5 bases and J 1 base, leaving 11 bases between the germline ends. This chain's CDR3 is CASSRGGQNTEAFF. The CDR3, as DNA: TGTGCCAGCAGCCGAGGGGGACAGAACACTGAAGCTTTCTTT.

V is TRBV7-2 and J is TRBJ2-7; D is unresolved. V lost 5 bases and J lost 7, with 9 bases in between. The CDR3 consists of 11 residues. Germline V gene data show CDR1 as SGHTA and CDR2 as FQGNSA. This CDR3 reads CASSLHSEQYF. The CDR3 nucleotides read TGTGCCAGCAGCCTCCACAGTGAGCAGTACTTC.

The chain combines TRBV10-3 with TRBJ1-1, with a possible D match to TRBD1 (6 bases). Trimming left V 11 bases short and J 5 bases short, with 12 bases between. The germline gives CDR1 ENHRY, CDR2 SYGVKD. The CDR3 has 11 residues. The CDR3 loop reads CAAGDGTEAFF. In DNA, the CDR3 is TGTGCCGCAGGGGACGGTACTGAAGCTTTCTTT.

This chain uses TRBV7-3 with TRBJ2-1; tentatively, D is TRBD2 (6 bases). V gave up 2 bases and J gave up 9 bases, with 23 bases separating them. The germline CDR1 and CDR2 sequences are SGHTA and FQGTGA. This CDR3 has 17 residues. The DNA of the CDR3 is TGTGCCAGCAGCTTACAGGGAGGTGGGGGGAAGGATGCTGAGCAGTTCTTC. Translated, it gives CASSLQGGGGKDAEQFF.

The rearrangement links TRBV19 to TRBJ1-3; D gene ambiguous. This CDR3 region has 14 residues. Germline V gene lookup returns CDR1 LNHDA and CDR2 SQIVND (reference sequence). V was cut by 8 bases and J by 4 bases, with 15 bases left in between. CDR3 in DNA: TGTGCCAGTTCCGAACAGTTGGCGGGAAACACCATATATTTT. Translated, it gives CASSEQLAGNTIYF.

Concerning this clone itself: Other nucleotide sequences in the sample specify the same CDR3. The rearrangement uses TRBV6-5 and TRBJ1-5; 8 nucleotides agree with TRBD1. CDR1 and CDR2 (germline): MNHEY, SVGAGI. Trimming cost V 2 bases and J 6 bases; bases outside gene matches: 3. The CDR3 loop spans 14 amino acids. CDR3 coding DNA: TGTGCCAGCAGTTACGCAGGGGGCAGTCAGCCCCAGCATTTT. Translated: CASSYAGGSQPQHF.

The chain joins TRBV30 to TRBJ2-7, with a tentative D call TRBD2 (6 bases). The CDR3 is 14 amino acids. The germline V gene has CDR1 GTSNPN and CDR2 SVGIG (reference sequence). Trimming stripped 4 bases from V and 0 bases from J, with 13 bases between. As DNA, the CDR3 is TGTGCCTGGAACACCGGGACTGGCTCCTACGAGCAGTACTTC. Translating gives CAWNTGTGSYEQYF.

The table lists this clone with a few counts. The V call is TRBV5-4, the J call TRBJ1-3, with TRBD1 as a possible D gene (5 bases). The CDR3 extends over 15 amino acids. The V gene's germline CDR1 is SGHNT and CDR2 YYREEE (reference sequence). V was shortened by 3 bases and J by 3 bases, with 13 bases between the two germline ends. The CDR3 DNA reads as TGTGCCAGCAGCTCTGGGGGGGAGATTGGAAACACCATATATTTT. It specifies CASSSGGEIGNTIYF. Drawing the rest from reference TRBV5-4 and TRBJ1-3, the complete variable domain is ETGVTQSPTHLIKTRGQQVTLRCSSQSGHNTVSWYQQALGQGPQFIFQYYREEENGRGNFPPRFSGLQFPNYSSELNVNALELDDSALYLCASSSGGEIGNTIYFGEGSWLTVV.

The CDR3 coding sequence is TGTGCCAGCAGTTTTAATCCCTACGAGCAGTACTTC. Its protein is CASSFNPYEQYF. The chain carries TRBV7-2 and TRBJ2-5, with no clear D. The end of the DNA aligns better with TRBJ2-7, so the J call may be wrong. CDR3 length: 12 residues. Germline V gene lookup returns CDR1 SGHTA and CDR2 FQGNSA.

This clone was seen only a few times. The V call is TRBV30, the J call TRBJ2-6; weak D call: TRBD2 (7 bases). Trimming shortened V by 2 bases and J by 8 bases, and 10 bases separated the two germline ends. Germline V gene sequence: CDR1 GTSNPN, CDR2 SVGIG (reference sequence). The CDR3 is 13 amino acids. The CDR3 protein is CAWSRGGTNVLTF. The CDR3 DNA follows: TGTGCCTGGAGTAGGGGGGGGACCAACGTCCTGACTTTC.

CDR3 sequence: CASSSWTSGRAIETQYF. DNA of the CDR3: TGTGCCAGCAGCTCCTGGACTAGCGGGAGGGCCATCGAGACCCAGTACTTC. This chain connects TRBV9 to TRBJ2-5; 15 nucleotides match TRBD2. From germline, CDR1 is SGDLS and CDR2 YYNGEE. This CDR3 contains 17 residues. V lost 4 bases and J lost 5; bases outside the gene matches: 9.

Only one count was recorded for this clone. The J gene is TRBJ2-5, the V gene TRBV6-5; 10 positions match TRBD1. V shed 10 bases, J shed 5 bases, and the junction held 4 bases outside the gene matches. Germline CDR1 reads MNHEY; CDR2 reads SVGAGI. This CDR3 comprises 12 residues. The CDR3 DNA reads TGTGCCACCCGGACAGGGGGGGAGACCCAGTACTTC. This gives the protein CATRTGGETQYF.